Below are 14 T cell receptor beta chains sequenced from a single sample in a study of blood T cells in healthy people across ages. A J-beta primer mix and a sample-barcoded 5' primer were used in a second PCR of about 7 to 12 cycles. TCRdb called the 5' RACE reads again in MiXCR, with one record for every CDR3 protein. The data contain 800,000 or so distinct CDR3 sequences, about 45% of them singletons. The specimen was blood. Receptor source: a man older than 75 in good health.

This clonotype has a handful of counts. V usage is TRBV20-1 and J usage is TRBJ1-3; D uncertain. In germline, CDR1 is DFQATT, CDR2 SNEGSKA (reference sequence). V lost 5 bases and J 3 bases, leaving 11 bases between the germline ends. CDR3 length equals 13 residues. Here the CDR3 reads CSAHEGFGNTIYF. The CDR3 DNA sequence: TGCAGTGCTCATGAGGGCTTTGGAAACACCATATATTTT.

A word on this clonotype: The junction differs from germline at one of its ends, possibly a read error. The chain has TRBV10-3 and TRBJ2-6, with TRBD1 identical over 7 bases. This CDR3 comprises 16 residues. Germline V gives CDR1 ENHRY, CDR2 SYGVKD. This CDR3 is CAITGTAISGANDLTF. The CDR3 DNA is TGTGCCATAACCGGGACAGCGATATCTGGGGCCAACGACCTGACTTTC.

The gene calls are TRBV20-1 and TRBJ2-1; TRBD2 matches at 8 bases. Germline assignment: CDR1 DFQATT and CDR2 SNEGSKA (reference sequence). This CDR3 is 16 amino acids long. The V and J ends lost 3 bases and 3 bases, in that order; junction bases with no gene match: 10. The CDR3 loop reads CSASGTGTRFYNEQFF. DNA for the CDR3: TGCAGTGCTAGTGGCACCGGGACTAGGTTCTACAATGAGCAGTTCTTC.

V and J are TRBV7-2 and TRBJ2-1; D is ambiguous. CDR1 is SGHTA and CDR2 is FQGNSA in the germline V gene. The CDR3 runs 16 residues. The V and J ends lost 3 bases and 4 bases respectively, with 16 bases between them. As DNA, the CDR3 is TGTGCCAGCAGCTTCGTGGCTGATTCTAGGTACAATGAGCAGTTCTTC. Translated, it gives CASSFVADSRYNEQFF.

This clonotype was counted at least ten times. The chain combines TRBV4-1 with TRBJ2-1; D possibly corresponds to TRBD2 (6 bases). The ends were cut back, 1 base at V and 8 bases at J, with 21 bases in the middle. The V gene's germline CDR1 is MGHRA and CDR2 YSYEKL. This CDR3 region has 17 residues. This CDR3 is CASSQGPGIIAVDEQFF. As DNA, the CDR3 is TGCGCCAGCAGCCAAGGCCCGGGAATCATAGCGGTTGATGAGCAGTTCTTC.

This clonotype has at least ten counts. The chain joins TRBV27 to TRBJ2-7; 7 positions agree with TRBD2. The CDR3 contains 16 residues. Germline values: CDR1 MNHEY, CDR2 SMNVEV (reference sequence). The ends lost 5 bases at V and 2 bases at J; junction bases unmatched: 12. CDR3 in DNA: TGTGCCAGCAGTGTACAAGGCGGGGGACCGACCTACGAGCAGTACTTC. Protein sequence: CASSVQGGGPTYEQYF.

In this sample, this clonotype turned up once. The J gene is TRBJ2-3, the V gene TRBV11-2; 9 bases map to TRBD1. With V trimmed by 1 base and J by 2 bases, 10 bases remained unmatched. The length of the CDR3 is 18 residues. Germline V gene sequence: CDR1 SGHAT, CDR2 FQNNGV. The CDR3 region is CASSLAGPGQGFTDTQYF. CDR3 in DNA: TGTGCCAGCAGCTTAGCAGGCCCGGGACAGGGATTCACAGATACGCAGTATTTT. The variable domain in full, with the rest retrieved from reference TRBV11-2 and TRBJ2-3, is EAGVAQSPRYKIIEKRQSVAFWCNPISGHATLYWYQQILGQGPKLLIQFQNNGVVDDSQLPKDRFSAERLKGVDSTLKIQPAKLEDSAVYLCASSLAGPGQGFTDTQYFGPGTRLTVL.

This chain uses TRBV18 with TRBJ2-4; 7 bases map to TRBD2. Germline CDR1 reads KGHSH; CDR2 reads LQKENI. V trimming: 0 bases; J trimming: 0 bases; junction bases outside the gene matches: 14. CDR3 length: 20 amino acids. The CDR3: CASSPPFPSGTVLAKNIQYF. CDR3 bases: TGTGCCAGCTCACCACCGTTTCCTAGCGGAACGGTGCTAGCCAAAAACATTCAGTACTTC.

This chain links TRBV29-1 with TRBJ2-6; weak D call: TRBD2 (5 bases). Germline lookup yields CDR1 SQVTM and CDR2 ANQGSEA. The CDR3 extends over 15 amino acids. Trimming cost V 7 bases and J 0 bases, with 13 bases left between them. CDR3 residues: CSARGPGSGANVLTF. The CDR3 DNA reads as TGCAGCGCCCGGGGTCCGGGCTCTGGGGCCAACGTCCTGACTTTC. Variable domain in full (rest from reference TRBV29-1 and TRBJ2-6): SAVISQKPSRDICQRGTSLTIQCQVDSQVTMMFWYRQQPGQSLTLIATANQGSEATYESGFVIDKFPISRPNLTFSTLTVSNMSPEDSSIYLCSARGPGSGANVLTFGAGSRLTVL.

The chain has TRBV27 and TRBJ2-1; 12 bases fit TRBD2. The CDR3 runs to 17 residues. The V and J ends lost 6 bases and 6 bases, in that order; junction bases with no gene match: 12. Germline CDR1 is MNHEY and CDR2 is SMNVEV (reference sequence). Here the CDR3 reads CASRSSFLAGGLNEQFF. DNA for the CDR3: TGTGCCAGCAGGTCCTCCTTCCTAGCGGGAGGGCTCAATGAGCAGTTCTTC.

The chain has TRBV12-3 or TRBV12-4 and TRBJ2-1, with a weak D call TRBD1 (6 bases). The V end was cut by 4 bases, the J end by 7 bases, with 14 bases between. The CDR3 has 14 amino acids. This CDR3 reads CASSSGTILNEQFF. CDR3 bases: TGTGCCAGCAGTTCCGGGACAATATTGAATGAGCAGTTCTTC.

This chain joins TRBV20-1 and TRBJ2-2, with 8 bases identical to TRBD2. The CDR3 loop spans 18 amino acids. Germline loops: CDR1 DFQATT, CDR2 SNEGSKA (reference sequence). The V gene end was trimmed by 4 bases and the J gene end by 2 bases; junction bases not matched to a gene: 15. CDR3 bases: TGCAGTGCTACCCCCATGGATGTCGGGGGGGCTAACACCGGGGAGCTGTTTTTT. This sequence encodes CSATPMDVGGANTGELFF.

The chain carries TRBV7-2 and TRBJ2-3, with 7 bases matching TRBD1. The J segment lost 5 bases and the V segment lost 5 bases, leaving 7 bases of the junction unmatched. This CDR3 spans 14 amino acids. CDR1 is SGHTA, CDR2 FQGNSA, per germline. CDR3 sequence: CASSIQTGLDTQYF. The CDR3 coding sequence is TGTGCCAGCAGCATTCAGACAGGGTTAGATACGCAGTATTTT.

The rearrangement links TRBV29-1 to TRBJ1-1; maybe TRBD1 (6 bases). V lost 6 bases, J lost 5 bases, and 13 bases lay in between. This CDR3 contains 12 residues. CDR1 SQVTM and CDR2 ANQGSEA come from the germline V gene. The CDR3 coding sequence is TGCAGCGTACCGGGGGGGCGAACTGAAGCTTTCTTT. It translates to CSVPGGRTEAFF.